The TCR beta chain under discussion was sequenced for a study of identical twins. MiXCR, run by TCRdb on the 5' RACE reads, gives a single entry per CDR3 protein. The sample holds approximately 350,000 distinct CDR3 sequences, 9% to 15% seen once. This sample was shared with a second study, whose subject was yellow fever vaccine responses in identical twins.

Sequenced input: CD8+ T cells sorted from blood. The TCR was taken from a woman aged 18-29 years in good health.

CDR3 protein: CAMGPGHGILWYGYTF. CDR3 DNA sequence: TGTGCCATGGGCCCTGGACACGGAATTCTCTGGTATGGCTACACCTTC. This sequence joins TRBV28 and TRBJ1-2, with D maybe TRBD1 (5 bases). The CDR3 loop spans 16 amino acids. The V end was cut by 10 bases, the J end by 5 bases, with 26 bases between. Germline assignment: CDR1 MDHEN and CDR2 SYDVKM.